These T cell receptor beta chains were read from a single sample in a study of CD8 T cells in ankylosing spondylitis. TCRdb recomputed calls from the 5' RACE reads with MiXCR, one row per CDR3 protein. The table shows 200,000 to 250,000 distinct CDR3 sequences, with about 18% occurring only once. The specimen was blood, either unsorted or a sorted T cell fraction (not recorded which). These receptors came from a male donor with ankylosing spondylitis. Both conserved end residues are part of each CDR3. D genes are given only for firm matches. Clone size, where shown, is once, few, many, or a class for clones that have expanded.

>NA|TRBV5-1|NA|TRBJ2-1
CASSLSGTSYNEQFF
TGCGCCAGCAGCTTGTCGGGGACCTCCTACAATGAGCAGTTCTTC
>TRBD2|TRBV4-3|few|TRBJ2-3
CASSQRGLAGIGTDTQYF
TGCGCCAGCAGCCAAAGGGGACTAGCGGGAATCGGCACAGATACGCAGTATTTT
>TRBD1|TRBV20-1|few|TRBJ1-5
CSASGAGGVNQPQHF
TGCAGTGCTAGCGGGGCAGGGGGGGTCAATCAGCCCCAGCATTTT
>NA|TRBV27|few|TRBJ1-5
CASGSNQPQHF
TGTGCCAGCGGGAGTAATCAGCCCCAGCATTTT
>NA|TRBV7-6|many|TRBJ2-7
CASSLGMGETYEQYF
TGTGCCAGCAGCTTAGGTATGGGGGAGACCTACGAGCAGTACTTC
>TRBD2|TRBV20-1|few|TRBJ2-1
CSASSPIMTSGGLPSDEQFF
TGCAGTGCTAGTTCCCCCATCATGACTAGCGGGGGGCTCCCGTCCGATGAGCAGTTCTTC
>NA|TRBV2|NA|TRBJ2-1
CASSTGPSLFGEQFF
TGTGCCAGCAGTACCGGGCCAAGCCTTTTCGGTGAGCAGTTCTTC
>NA|TRBV29-1|NA|TRBJ2-7
CSFRGGYHEQYF
TGCAGCTTCCGTGGGGGGTACCACGAGCAGTACTTC
>TRBD1|TRBV27|NA|TRBJ2-2
CASTIDGTGVPGELFF
TGTGCCAGCACCATAGATGGGACAGGGGTTCCCGGGGAGCTGTTTTTT
>NA|TRBV6-1|NA|TRBJ2-7
CASRAGINYEQYF
TGTGCCAGCAGGGCGGGGATCAACTACGAGCAGTACTTC
>NA|TRBV7-9|NA|TRBJ2-5
CASSPRDYQETQYF
TGTGCCAGCAGCCCCCGGGACTACCAAGAGACCCAGTACTTC
>NA|TRBV12-3/TRBV12-4|NA|TRBJ2-5
CASRAIQGETQYF
TGTGCCAGCAGGGCAATCCAGGGAGAGACCCAGTACTTC
>NA|TRBV28|NA|TRBJ2-1
CASSPTEHNEQFF
TGTGCCAGCAGTCCGACAGAGCACAATGAGCAGTTCTTC
>NA|TRBV9|NA|TRBJ1-6
CASSVGGGGIGSPLHF
TGTGCCAGCAGCGTCGGAGGAGGGGGGATCGGTTCACCCCTCCACTTT
>NA|TRBV10-3|NA|TRBJ2-3
CAISEPAEGYTQYF
TGTGCCATCAGTGAGCCAGCTGAGGGATATACGCAGTATTTT
>TRBD2|TRBV19|NA|TRBJ2-1
CASSRSSGSLREQFF
TGTGCCAGTAGTAGGTCTAGCGGGAGTCTAAGGGAGCAGTTCTTC
>NA|TRBV4-1|NA|TRBJ2-2
CASSPLLEGSGELFF
TGCGCCAGCAGCCCGTTGCTGGAGGGGTCCGGGGAGCTGTTTTTT
>NA|TRBV4-1|many|TRBJ1-1
CASSQAWSPGPEAFF
TGCGCCAGCAGCCAAGCTTGGTCCCCGGGACCTGAAGCTTTCTTT
>NA|TRBV28|few|TRBJ2-1
CASSVSSDLWDEQFF
TGTGCCAGCAGTGTATCCAGCGACCTTTGGGATGAGCAGTTCTTC
>NA|TRBV6-6|few|TRBJ2-1
CASSYTPGLQFF
TGTGCCAGCAGTTACACACCGGGACTCCAGTTCTTC
>NA|TRBV27|few|TRBJ2-1
CASSLSLRTGSSEQFF
TGTGCCAGCAGTTTATCGCTAAGAACAGGGAGCTCTGAGCAGTTCTTC
>TRBD2|TRBV7-9|few|TRBJ2-1
CASSSLWGLAVYNEQFF
TGTGCCAGCAGCTCGCTCTGGGGACTAGCGGTATACAATGAGCAGTTCTTC
>NA|TRBV29-1|many|TRBJ1-1
CSVEGSLEAFF
TGCAGCGTTGAAGGCAGCCTTGAAGCTTTCTTT
>NA|TRBV11-3|once|TRBJ2-3
CASSLDPDVGGTDTQYF
TGTGCCAGCAGCTTAGACCCCGATGTTGGGGGCACAGATACGCAGTATTTT
>NA|TRBV5-1|NA|TRBJ2-3
CASRQADRDTQYF
TGCGCCAGCAGGCAGGCGGACCGAGATACGCAGTATTTT
>NA|TRBV7-8|few|TRBJ2-5
CASTPWAQGETQYF
TGTGCCAGCACCCCGTGGGCCCAGGGAGAGACCCAGTACTTC